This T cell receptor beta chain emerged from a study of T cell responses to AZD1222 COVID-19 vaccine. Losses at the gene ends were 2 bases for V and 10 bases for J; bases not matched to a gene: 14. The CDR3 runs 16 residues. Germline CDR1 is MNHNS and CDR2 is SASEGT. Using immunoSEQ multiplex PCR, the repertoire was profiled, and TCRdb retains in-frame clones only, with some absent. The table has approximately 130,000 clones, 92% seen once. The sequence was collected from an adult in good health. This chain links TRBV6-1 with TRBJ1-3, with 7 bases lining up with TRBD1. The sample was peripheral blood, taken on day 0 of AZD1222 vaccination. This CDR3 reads CASSEIARSRGGTIYF. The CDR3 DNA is TGTGCCAGCAGTGAAATCGCTAGAAGCAGGGGGGGGACCATATATTTT.